This TCR beta chain was retrieved from a study of blood T cell repertoires in COVID-19. Across the study: Researchers got acute and convalescent COVID-19 samples from the United States, Italy and Spain. T cells, B-cell-depleted T cells, or PBMCs provided the cDNA or gDNA that served as material.

As handled by the study authors: The authors estimated nucleated cell counts from reference gene primer amplification. The table came from immunoSEQ multiplex PCR; TCRdb's copy has only in-frame clones and leaves some out. The V and J calls and clone size are taken from that table; D and trimming were inferred from the DNA. Of approximately 160,000 clones detected, about four fifths appear once; the ten largest clones hold around 7.6%. This CDR3 is built from 15 residues. V was shortened by 2 bases and J by 2 bases, with 10 bases between the two germline ends. Germline CDR1 and CDR2: MNHNS and SASEGT. This clone was seen a handful of times.

The sample comprised peripheral blood. This chain links TRBV6-1 with TRBJ1-5; D uncertain. The receptor was derived from a middle-aged man who had recovered from COVID-19. CDR3 nucleotide sequence: TGTGCCAGCAGTGAATTGTCCGGGGGCAATCAGCCCCAGCATTTT. Amino acids: CASSELSGGNQPQHF.